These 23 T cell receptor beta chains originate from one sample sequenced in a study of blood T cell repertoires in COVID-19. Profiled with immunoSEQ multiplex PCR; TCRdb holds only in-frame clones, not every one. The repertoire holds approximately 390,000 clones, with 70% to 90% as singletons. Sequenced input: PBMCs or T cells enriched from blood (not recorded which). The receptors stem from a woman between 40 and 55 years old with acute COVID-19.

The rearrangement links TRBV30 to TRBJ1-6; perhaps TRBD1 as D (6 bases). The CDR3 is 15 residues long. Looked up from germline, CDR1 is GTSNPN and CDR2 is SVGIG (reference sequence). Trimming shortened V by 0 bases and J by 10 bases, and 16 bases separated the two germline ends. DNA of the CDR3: TGTGCCTGGAGTGTACTTAGGCAGGGGAAGTCACCCCTCCACTTT. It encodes CAWSVLRQGKSPLHF.

Here the CDR3 reads CTNPPGATYNSPLHF. The CDR3, as DNA: TGCACCAATCCGCCAGGTGCCACCTATAATTCACCCCTCCACTTT. J is TRBJ1-6 and V is TRBV1; the D call of TRBD1 is as the table states it, not checked on the DNA. TRBV1 constitutes a pseudogene. The CDR3 consists of 15 residues.

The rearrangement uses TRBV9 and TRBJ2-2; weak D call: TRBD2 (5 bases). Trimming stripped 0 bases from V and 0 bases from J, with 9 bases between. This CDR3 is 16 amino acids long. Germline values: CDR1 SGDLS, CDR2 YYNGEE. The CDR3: CASSVGNGANTGELFF. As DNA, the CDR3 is TGTGCCAGCAGCGTAGGGAACGGGGCGAACACCGGGGAGCTGTTTTTT.

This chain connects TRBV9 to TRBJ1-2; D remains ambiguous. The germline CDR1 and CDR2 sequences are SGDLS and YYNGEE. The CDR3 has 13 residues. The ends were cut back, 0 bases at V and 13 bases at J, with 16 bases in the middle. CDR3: CASSVAGRESPTF. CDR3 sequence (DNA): TGTGCCAGCAGCGTAGCGGGAAGGGAATCCCCCACCTTC.

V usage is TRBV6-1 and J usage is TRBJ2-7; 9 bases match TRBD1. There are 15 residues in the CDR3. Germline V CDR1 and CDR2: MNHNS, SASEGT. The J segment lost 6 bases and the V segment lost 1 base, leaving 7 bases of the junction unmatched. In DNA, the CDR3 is TGTGCCAGCAGTGAAGTAACCGGGACAGGGATCGAGCAGTACTTC. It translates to CASSEVTGTGIEQYF.

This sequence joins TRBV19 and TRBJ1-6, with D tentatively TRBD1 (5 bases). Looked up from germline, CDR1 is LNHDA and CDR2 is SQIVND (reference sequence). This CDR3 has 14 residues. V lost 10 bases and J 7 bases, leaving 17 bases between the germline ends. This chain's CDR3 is CATRTMARNSPLHF. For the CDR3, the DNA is TGTGCCACCAGGACAATGGCACGGAATTCACCCCTCCACTTT.

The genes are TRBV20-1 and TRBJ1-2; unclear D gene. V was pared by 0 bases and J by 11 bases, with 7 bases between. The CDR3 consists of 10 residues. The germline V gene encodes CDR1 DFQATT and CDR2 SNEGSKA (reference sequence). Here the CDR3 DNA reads TGCAGTGCTAGAGATCTATCGTACACCTTC. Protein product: CSARDLSYTF.

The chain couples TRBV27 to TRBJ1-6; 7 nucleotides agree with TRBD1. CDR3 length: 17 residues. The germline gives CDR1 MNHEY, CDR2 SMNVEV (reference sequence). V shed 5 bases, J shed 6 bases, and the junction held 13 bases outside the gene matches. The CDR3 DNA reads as TGTGCCAGCAGTCCCACTCTACGGGACAGCCCTAATTCACCCCTCCACTTT. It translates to CASSPTLRDSPNSPLHF.

The CDR3 DNA reads TGTGCCAGCACGTGTGATGAACTCTATAGCAATCAGCCCCAGCATTTT. Its translation: CASTCDELYSNQPQHF. This chain connects TRBV11-3 to TRBJ1-5; the D is unclear. The CDR3 loop spans 16 amino acids. V lost 7 bases to trimming and J lost 0 bases, with 16 bases between them. Germline CDR1 is SGHNT and CDR2 is YENEEA.

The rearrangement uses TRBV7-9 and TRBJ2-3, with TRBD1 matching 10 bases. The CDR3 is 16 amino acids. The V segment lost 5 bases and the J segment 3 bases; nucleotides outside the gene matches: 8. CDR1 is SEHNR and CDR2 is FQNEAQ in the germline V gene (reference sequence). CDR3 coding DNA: TGTGCCAGCAGCGTTCGGGACAGGGGAAGGACAGATACGCAGTATTTT. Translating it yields CASSVRDRGRTDTQYF.

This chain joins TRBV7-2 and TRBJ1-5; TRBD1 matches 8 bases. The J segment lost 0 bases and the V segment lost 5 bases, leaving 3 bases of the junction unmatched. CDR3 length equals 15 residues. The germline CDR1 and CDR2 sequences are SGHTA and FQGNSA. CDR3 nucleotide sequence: TGTGCCAGCAGCCCGGACAGGGCTAGCAATCAGCCCCAGCATTTT. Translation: CASSPDRASNQPQHF.

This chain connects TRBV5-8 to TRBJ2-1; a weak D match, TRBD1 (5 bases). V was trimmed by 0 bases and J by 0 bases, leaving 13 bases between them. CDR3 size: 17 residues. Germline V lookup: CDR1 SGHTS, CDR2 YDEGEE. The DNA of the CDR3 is TGTGCCAGCAGCTTGGCCCGACAGACTCGCTCCTACAATGAGCAGTTCTTC. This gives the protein CASSLARQTRSYNEQFF.

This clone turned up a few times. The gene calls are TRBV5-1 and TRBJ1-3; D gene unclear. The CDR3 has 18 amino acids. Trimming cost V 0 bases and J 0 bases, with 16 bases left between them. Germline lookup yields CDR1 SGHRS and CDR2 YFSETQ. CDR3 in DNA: TGCGCCAGCAGCTTGGGTTATCTCGCCGGTAGCTCTGGAAACACCATATATTTT. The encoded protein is CASSLGYLAGSSGNTIYF.

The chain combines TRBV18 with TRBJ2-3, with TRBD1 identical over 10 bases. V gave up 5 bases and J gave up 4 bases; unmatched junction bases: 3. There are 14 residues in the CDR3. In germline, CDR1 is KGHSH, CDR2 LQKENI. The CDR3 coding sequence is TGTGCCAGCTCAGGACAGGGGGGCCCAGATACGCAGTATTTT. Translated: CASSGQGGPDTQYF.

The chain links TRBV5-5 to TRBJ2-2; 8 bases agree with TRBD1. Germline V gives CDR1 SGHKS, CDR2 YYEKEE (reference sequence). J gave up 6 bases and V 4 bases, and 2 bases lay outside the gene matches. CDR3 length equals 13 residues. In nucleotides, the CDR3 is TGTGCCAGCAGCGGACAGGGTTCCGGGGAGCTGTTTTTT. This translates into CASSGQGSGELFF.

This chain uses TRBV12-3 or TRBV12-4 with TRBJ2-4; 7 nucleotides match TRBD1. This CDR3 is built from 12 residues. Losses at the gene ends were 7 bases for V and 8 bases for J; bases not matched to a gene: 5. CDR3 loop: CASKTGDHIQYF. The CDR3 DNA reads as TGTGCCAGCAAAACAGGGGATCACATTCAGTACTTC.

The CDR3 bases are TGTGCCAGCAGCTTGGGGGACACCCGCATCGAGCAGTACTTC. Its translation: CASSLGDTRIEQYF. V and J are TRBV5-6 and TRBJ2-7, with D tentatively TRBD1 (6 bases). The V gene lost 0 bases and the J gene lost 6 bases, with 13 bases spanning the gap. CDR1 SGHDT and CDR2 YYEEEE come from the germline V gene. This CDR3 is built from 14 residues. Drawing the rest from reference TRBV5-6 and TRBJ2-7, the complete variable domain is DAGVTQSPTHLIKTRGQQVTLRCSPKSGHDTVSWYQQALGQGPQFIFQYYEEEERQRGNFPDRFSGHQFPNYSSELNVNALLLGDSALYLCASSLGDTRIEQYFGPGTRLTVT.

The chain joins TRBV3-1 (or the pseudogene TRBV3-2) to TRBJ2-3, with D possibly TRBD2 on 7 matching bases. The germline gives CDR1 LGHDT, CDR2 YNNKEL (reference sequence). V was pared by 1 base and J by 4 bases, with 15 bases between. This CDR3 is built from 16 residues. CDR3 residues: CASSQGGGVQADTQYF. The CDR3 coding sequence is TGTGCCAGCAGCCAAGGGGGGGGCGTCCAGGCAGATACGCAGTATTTT.

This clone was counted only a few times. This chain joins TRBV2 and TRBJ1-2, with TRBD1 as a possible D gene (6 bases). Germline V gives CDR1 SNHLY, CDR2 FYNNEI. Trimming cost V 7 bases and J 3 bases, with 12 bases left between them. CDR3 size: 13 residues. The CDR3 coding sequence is TGTGCCAGCATTCTAGGGGGTTACTATGGCTACACCTTC. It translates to CASILGGYYGYTF.

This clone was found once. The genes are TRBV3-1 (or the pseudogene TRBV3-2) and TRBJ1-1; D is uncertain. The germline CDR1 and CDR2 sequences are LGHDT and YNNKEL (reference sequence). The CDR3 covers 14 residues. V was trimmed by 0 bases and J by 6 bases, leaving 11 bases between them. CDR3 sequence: CASSQDLGRAEAFF. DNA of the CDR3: TGTGCCAGCAGCCAAGATTTAGGGAGGGCTGAAGCTTTCTTT.

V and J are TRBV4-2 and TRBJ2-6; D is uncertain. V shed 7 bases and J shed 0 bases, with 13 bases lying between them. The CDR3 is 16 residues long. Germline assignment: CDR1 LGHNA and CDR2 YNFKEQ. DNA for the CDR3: TGTGCCAGCAACCCTGAACGGAGCTCTGGGGCCAACGTCCTGACTTTC. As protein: CASNPERSSGANVLTF.

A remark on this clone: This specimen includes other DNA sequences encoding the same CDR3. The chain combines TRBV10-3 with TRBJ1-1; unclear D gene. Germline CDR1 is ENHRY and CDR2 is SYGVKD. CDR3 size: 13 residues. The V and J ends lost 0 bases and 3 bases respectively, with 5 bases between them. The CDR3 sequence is CAISESRDTEAFF. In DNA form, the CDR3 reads TGTGCCATCAGTGAGTCACGAGACACTGAAGCTTTCTTT.

The CDR3 region has the DNA TGTGCCAGCAGCTCGGTGGGGGCGAGCACAGATACGCAGTATTTT. It yields the protein CASSSVGASTDTQYF. The chain links TRBV7-2 to TRBJ2-3; TRBD1 is a possible D gene (6 bases). The CDR3 consists of 15 residues. Germline V gene data show CDR1 as SGHTA and CDR2 as FQGNSA. Between the trimmed V and J ends, which lost 4 bases and 0 bases, there was a span of 11 bases.